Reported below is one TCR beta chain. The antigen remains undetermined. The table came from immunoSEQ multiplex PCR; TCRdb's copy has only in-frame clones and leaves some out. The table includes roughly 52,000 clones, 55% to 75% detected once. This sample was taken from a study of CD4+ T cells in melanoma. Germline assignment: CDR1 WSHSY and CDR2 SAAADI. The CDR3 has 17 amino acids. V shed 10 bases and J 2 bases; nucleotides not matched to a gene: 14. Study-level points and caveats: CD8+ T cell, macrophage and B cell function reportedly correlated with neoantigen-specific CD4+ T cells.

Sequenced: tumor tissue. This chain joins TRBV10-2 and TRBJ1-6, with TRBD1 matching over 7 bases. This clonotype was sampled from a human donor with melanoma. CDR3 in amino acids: CATTDGRGLPYNSPLHF. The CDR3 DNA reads TGCGCCACTACCGACGGCAGGGGGTTACCCTATAATTCACCCCTCCACTTT.